This T cell receptor beta chain is from a study of blood T cells in healthy people across ages. Overall study context: Capture via template switching afforded approximately one barcoded beta molecule per two T cells. Study-wide points: Comparison with aged donors showed that long-lived donors had more naive CD4+ cells and higher diversity.

With 1 base removed from V and 10 bases from J, the gap between germline ends came to 11 bases. The CDR3 totals 13 residues. Germline loops: CDR1 SGHTA, CDR2 FQGNSA. Each donor gave roughly 9.1 milliliters of peripheral blood. Each sample yielded at least 6 micrograms of PBMC total RNA. Combining a sample-barcoded 5' primer with a J-beta primer mix, a second PCR ran for 7 to 11 cycles. TCRdb reprocessed the 5' RACE reads with MiXCR, giving one entry per CDR3 protein. The data hold hundreds of thousands of distinct CDR3 sequences, with approximately 40% observed a single time. Comments on this clonotype: Its antigen is as yet unknown.

Input material: blood. The rearrangement uses TRBV7-2 and TRBJ2-1, with a tentative D call TRBD2 (5 bases). The TCR sequence derives from an older man in good health. The DNA of the CDR3 is TGTGCCAGCAGCTTAGAGGCGGGTAGAGAGCAGTTCTTC. Translation: CASSLEAGREQFF.